The T cell receptor beta chain under discussion was sequenced for a study of blood T cell repertoires in COVID-19. Study background: Samples came from the United States, Italy and Spain, spanning acute and convalescent COVID-19.

Generated by immunoSEQ multiplex PCR, the TCRdb table keeps only in-frame clones and is missing some. The top ten hold less than 1.5% of the sample, which has some 120,000 clones, about 85% seen once. Germline V gene data show CDR1 as KGHSH and CDR2 as LQKENI. CDR3 length: 16 amino acids. Trimming took 0 bases from V and 1 from J; bases not matched to a gene: 3. This clonotype was sampled from a man in his forties or fifties with acute or convalescent COVID-19. Sequencing input: peripheral blood. The V gene is TRBV18, the J gene TRBJ2-3; 8 bases map to TRBD2. CDR3 coding DNA: TGTGCCAGCTCACCACCGAAACTAGCGGGCACAGATACGCAGTATTTT. It encodes CASSPPKLAGTDTQYF.